This TCR beta chain stems from a study of T-cell reconstitution after alpha-beta-depleted transplantation in children. In regard to this clonotype: The antigen is not known.

Broader study findings: Elevated TCRbeta diversity at day 60 was traced, in some patients, to surviving recipient T cells and thymic progenitors.

TCRbeta library preparation incorporated unique molecular identifiers. Each CDR3 protein gets one entry after TCRdb re-called the PCR reads with MiXCR. The sample carries about 310,000 distinct CDR3 sequences, roughly 25% recorded once. Germline loops: CDR1 SGHNT, CDR2 YYREEE (reference sequence). The CDR3 loop spans 17 amino acids. V shed 0 bases and J 0 bases; nucleotides not matched to a gene: 2. The sequence was collected from a male patient younger than 18 who had a stem cell transplant for acute lymphoblastic leukemia, so the T cells may come from the graft donor. The chain combines TRBV5-4 with TRBJ2-6; 8 bases are a match to TRBD1. Source: PBMCs, mostly from graft donor cells, taken 180 days after TCRalphabeta/CD19-depleted stem cell transplant. The CDR3 sequence is CASSLVQGGSGANVLTF. In DNA, the CDR3 is TGTGCCAGCAGCTTGGTACAGGGGGGCTCTGGGGCCAACGTCCTGACTTTC.